The 7 T cell receptor beta chains presented below share a single source sample, sequenced in a study of blood T cells in healthy people across ages. A second PCR, run for 7 to 11 cycles, used a sample-barcoded 5' primer plus a J-beta primer mix. TCRdb re-derived calls from the 5' RACE reads in MiXCR, one entry per CDR3 protein. Here the sample spans over a million distinct CDR3 sequences, roughly 64% being singletons. Sequenced input: blood. These receptor sequences come from a man aged 18 to 29 in good health.

The chain joins TRBV7-9 to TRBJ2-5; 7 bases are a match to TRBD1. The junction had 6 bases not matched to a gene; V was cut back by 1 base and J by 4 bases. Germline CDR1 reads SEHNR; CDR2 reads FQNEAQ (reference sequence). The CDR3 is made up of 15 amino acids. The CDR3 DNA reads TGTGCCAGCAGCTTAGAGGGGGCGCAGACAGAGACCCAGTACTTC. The encoded protein is CASSLEGAQTETQYF. The full variable domain, with the rest looked up from reference TRBV7-9 and TRBJ2-5, is DTGVSQNPRHKITKRGQNVTFRCDPISEHNRLYWYRQTLGQGPEFLTYFQNEAQLEKSRLLSDRFSAERPKGSFSTLEIQRTEQGDSAMYLCASSLEGAQTETQYFGPGTRLLVL.

This clonotype was detected a few times. This chain uses TRBV20-1 with TRBJ2-1, with TRBD1 identical over 8 bases. With 1 base clipped from V and 4 bases from J, the junction kept 6 bases outside the gene matches. The germline CDR1 and CDR2 sequences are DFQATT and SNEGSKA (reference sequence). This CDR3 contains 15 residues. The CDR3 nucleotides read TGCAGTGCTAGAGCCGCAGGGGGCAGTTACAATGAGCAGTTCTTC. Its translation is CSARAAGGSYNEQFF.

The gene calls are TRBV2 and TRBJ2-1, with TRBD2 as a possible D gene (5 bases). From germline, CDR1 is SNHLY and CDR2 FYNNEI. The CDR3 length is 16 residues. Trimming left V 4 bases short and J 6 bases short, with 19 bases between. As DNA, the CDR3 is TGTGCCAGCAGTGGGGCGAGGGATCTGAGAACCAATGAGCAGTTCTTC. Its translation: CASSGARDLRTNEQFF. Drawing the rest from reference TRBV2 and TRBJ2-1, the complete variable domain is EPEVTQTPSHQVTQMGQEVILRCVPISNHLYFYWYRQILGQKVEFLVSFYNNEISEKSEIFDDQFSVERPDGSNFTLKIRSTKLEDSAMYFCASSGARDLRTNEQFFGPGTRLTVL.

To note about this clonotype: A read error is possible here, since a much larger clone lies one base away. The chain is built from TRBV28 and TRBJ2-7, with 10 bases identical to TRBD1. Trimming at V came to 5 bases and at J to 7 bases, leaving 11 bases not matched to a gene. The V gene's germline CDR1 is MDHEN and CDR2 SYDVKM. CDR3 size: 15 residues. The CDR3, as DNA: TGTGCCAGCAGTATAGGGACAGGGGTTAACAATGAGCAGTACTTC. It specifies CASSIGTGVNNEQYF.

V is TRBV4-2 and J is TRBJ1-2, with a weak D call TRBD1 (6 bases). The V and J ends lost 4 bases and 2 bases respectively, with 14 bases between them. Germline CDR1 and CDR2: LGHNA and YNFKEQ. CDR3 length: 15 residues. CDR3 sequence reads: CASSPPGQINYGYTF. The CDR3 DNA reads as TGTGCCAGCAGCCCCCCAGGACAGATCAACTATGGCTACACCTTC.

This chain joins TRBV27 and TRBJ1-5; 7 bases are shared with TRBD1. The CDR3 covers 14 residues. With 2 bases clipped from V and 9 bases from J, the junction kept 7 bases outside the gene matches. Looked up from germline, CDR1 is MNHEY and CDR2 is SMNVEV (reference sequence). The CDR3 DNA is TGTGCCAGCAGTTTAGCAAGGGGGCCCGTGCCCCAGCATTTT. Encoded protein: CASSLARGPVPQHF.

The rearrangement joins TRBV29-1 to TRBJ2-1; no clear D gene. Germline V gene data show CDR1 as SQVTM and CDR2 as ANQGSEA. The CDR3 extends over 13 amino acids. The ends were cut back, 3 bases at V and 4 bases at J, with 10 bases in the middle. The CDR3, as DNA: TGCAGCGTTGACCTGCCAGATTACAATGAGCAGTTCTTC. As protein: CSVDLPDYNEQFF.